The rows below give T cell receptor beta chains drawn from one sample of a study of beta chain features in type 1 diabetes. This table comes from immunoSEQ multiplex PCR, and its TCRdb copy is limited to in-frame clones, with some not included. The sample lists fewer than 400,000 clones, roughly 8.8% occurring once. The source material was central memory CD4+ T cells from blood. Receptors originate from a man aged 25-40 years with type 1 diabetes. Both conserved end residues are trimmed from each CDR3.

j_gene: TRBJ2-4
len: 12
v_gene: TRBV6-5
CDR3aa: ASCTGAGQNIQY

j_gene: TRBJ2-5
len: 13
v_gene: TRBV4-1
CDR3aa: ASSQDRSAKETQY

j_gene: TRBJ2-7
len: 12
v_gene: TRBV5-6
CDR3aa: ASSLGDSHYEQY

j_gene: TRBJ1-6
len: 13
v_gene: TRBV6-6
CDR3aa: ASSYSAVSSSPLH

j_gene: TRBJ1-1
len: 11
v_gene: TRBV6-5
CDR3aa: ASSYEGNTEAF

j_gene: TRBJ2-1
len: 12
v_gene: TRBV11-2
CDR3aa: ASLAGGPYNEQF

j_gene: TRBJ2-6
len: 13
v_gene: TRBV18
CDR3aa: ASSPPGAGANVLT

j_gene: TRBJ1-4
len: 9
v_gene: TRBV18
CDR3aa: ASSPPEKLF

j_gene: TRBJ1-6
len: 11
v_gene: TRBV6-5
CDR3aa: AIKGRYNSPLH

j_gene: TRBJ2-1
len: 14
v_gene: TRBV28
CDR3aa: ASSPYSGGAHNEQF

j_gene: TRBJ2-5
len: 10
v_gene: TRBV30
CDR3aa: AWSTQLETQY

j_gene: TRBJ1-3
len: 14
v_gene: TRBV4-3
CDR3aa: ASSQEPGPGGNTIY

j_gene: TRBJ2-1
len: 11
v_gene: TRBV6-5
CDR3aa: ASSKVDSNEQF

j_gene: TRBJ1-1
len: 12
v_gene: TRBV21-1
CDR3aa: ASSKSPRDTEAF

j_gene: TRBJ2-5
len: 13
v_gene: TRBV5-1
CDR3aa: ASSFRGLEEETQY

j_gene: TRBJ1-1
len: 12
v_gene: TRBV27
CDR3aa: ASRSYFLGTEAF

j_gene: TRBJ2-5
len: 13
v_gene: TRBV27
CDR3aa: ASSLAGQGGETQY

j_gene: TRBJ1-4
len: 10
v_gene: TRBV7-9
CDR3aa: ASKRATEKLF

j_gene: TRBJ2-4
len: 15
v_gene: TRBV7-2
CDR3aa: ASSLAGGGAPQNIQY

j_gene: TRBJ2-1
len: 10
v_gene: TRBV7-2
CDR3aa: ASSLYNSEQF

j_gene: TRBJ1-2
len: 10
v_gene: TRBV6-5
CDR3aa: ASSERDSGYT

j_gene: TRBJ2-3
len: 12
v_gene: TRBV4-3
CDR3aa: ASSFRTTADTQY

j_gene: TRBJ1-1
len: 14
v_gene: TRBV4-2
CDR3aa: ASSQEGGRVNTEAF

j_gene: TRBJ2-7
len: 11
v_gene: TRBV5-1
CDR3aa: ASSSTGNNEQY

j_gene: TRBJ2-2
len: 17
v_gene: TRBV7-2
CDR3aa: ASSRKPSRPVDNTGELF

j_gene: TRBJ1-1
len: 12
v_gene: TRBV9
CDR3aa: ASSVASGRAEAF

j_gene: TRBJ2-1
len: 13
v_gene: TRBV7-9
CDR3aa: ASSLDSGGPSEQF

j_gene: TRBJ2-1
len: 9
v_gene: TRBV19
CDR3aa: ASRDRQEQF

j_gene: TRBJ2-6
len: 13
v_gene: TRBV7-2
CDR3aa: ASSLGRAGANVLT

j_gene: TRBJ2-1
len: 11
v_gene: TRBV5-6
CDR3aa: ASSPGFYNEQF

j_gene: TRBJ1-6
len: 13
v_gene: TRBV7-8
CDR3aa: ASSLNRDSGSPLH

j_gene: TRBJ2-1
len: 13
v_gene: TRBV6-1
CDR3aa: ASSRSGDNGSEQF

j_gene: TRBJ2-3
len: 14
v_gene: TRBV25-1
CDR3aa: ASSEAGTGGTDTQY

j_gene: TRBJ2-1
len: 13
v_gene: TRBV7-2
CDR3aa: ASSLGLAQWGEQF

j_gene: TRBJ2-1
len: 14
v_gene: TRBV4-3
CDR3aa: ASSQARSGQHNEQF

j_gene: TRBJ1-2
len: 13
v_gene: TRBV28
CDR3aa: ASSPHRVFNYGYT

j_gene: TRBJ1-6
len: 12
v_gene: TRBV30
CDR3aa: AWSVGGANSPLH

j_gene: TRBJ2-4
len: 11
v_gene: TRBV7-2
CDR3aa: ASSLGEGNIQY

j_gene: TRBJ2-2
len: 11
v_gene: TRBV7-2
CDR3aa: ASTGANTGELF

j_gene: TRBJ1-5
len: 14
v_gene: TRBV2
CDR3aa: ASRARQPVSNQPQH

j_gene: TRBJ2-7
len: 10
v_gene: TRBV6-5
CDR3aa: ASSPGSYEQY

j_gene: TRBJ1-2
len: 12
v_gene: TRBV6-5
CDR3aa: ASSWGQGIYGYT

j_gene: TRBJ2-3
len: 15
v_gene: TRBV4-1
CDR3aa: ASSTRALASLGDTQY

j_gene: TRBJ2-1
len: 13
v_gene: TRBV5-1
CDR3aa: ASSSDRTRGNEQF

j_gene: TRBJ2-3
len: 13
v_gene: TRBV2
CDR3aa: ASSEGDRGSDTQY

j_gene: TRBJ2-2
len: 11
v_gene: TRBV7-8
CDR3aa: ASSLGVELELF

j_gene: TRBJ1-3
len: 13
v_gene: TRBV9
CDR3aa: ASSVAPRTGNTIY

j_gene: -
len: 12
v_gene: TRBV7-9
CDR3aa: ASSRTGGFYEQY

j_gene: TRBJ2-1
len: 11
v_gene: TRBV4-3
CDR3aa: ASSQNRAGGPF

j_gene: TRBJ1-6
len: 12
v_gene: TRBV19
CDR3aa: ASSQSSYNSPLH

j_gene: TRBJ1-1
len: 12
v_gene: TRBV25-1
CDR3aa: ASSEFRDSAEAF

j_gene: TRBJ1-3
len: 11
v_gene: TRBV9
CDR3aa: ASSVAGRNTIY

j_gene: TRBJ2-7
len: 12
v_gene: TRBV27
CDR3aa: ASSSAGGPYEQY

j_gene: TRBJ2-7
len: 10
v_gene: TRBV6-5
CDR3aa: ASGTGVHEQY

j_gene: TRBJ1-4
len: 11
v_gene: TRBV5-6
CDR3aa: ASSLSVSEKLF